This T cell receptor (beta chain) emerged from a study of T-cell memory formation after mild COVID-19. Study results and limitations: In second-wave clones peaking day 37, SARS-CoV-2 specificity remained unconfirmed. CD4+ contracting clones lay mainly in CM and EM, CD8+ ones in EMRA. Pre-infection memory contained some responding clones, which suggested that cross-reactive memory had joined.

TCR alpha and TCR beta cDNA libraries carrying sample barcodes and UMIs were produced by 5'RACE using constant-segment primers. TCRdb itself ran the 5' RACE reads through MiXCR, one entry per CDR3 protein. The sample shows under 250,000 distinct CDR3 sequences, just over 15% of them seen only once. Remarks on this clonotype: Its specificity is unknown.

Germline values: CDR1 SEHNR, CDR2 FQNEAQ (reference sequence). The germline V and J ends were trimmed by 5 bases and 10 bases, with 17 bases remaining between them. The CDR3 totals 13 residues. The chain joins TRBV7-9 to TRBJ1-1; D remains ambiguous. Sequenced material: PBMCs or a T cell subset sorted from them (not recorded which). This clonotype originated in an adult woman who had mild COVID-19 (a few samples of this study predate the infection). Cell type and time point are not known. CDR3 region: CASSPLAGSRAFF. The CDR3, as DNA: TGTGCCAGCAGCCCTTTGGCGGGTAGTCGAGCTTTCTTT.